This TCR beta chain stems from a study of blood T cell repertoires in COVID-19. Study-wide context: The samples span acute and convalescent COVID-19 from the United States, Italy and Spain.

This CDR3 spans 16 amino acids. V shed 0 bases and J shed 2 bases, with 11 bases lying between them. Germline V gene lookup returns CDR1 LGHNA and CDR2 YNFKEQ. The method was immunoSEQ multiplex PCR; TCRdb's version includes in-frame clones alone and lacks a portion of them. Among over 150,000 clones listed, around 79% were seen once. The rearrangement joins TRBV4-2 to TRBJ1-3, with TRBD1 as a possible D gene (5 bases). This TCR was recovered from an older man with acute or convalescent COVID-19. Sequenced material: peripheral blood. The CDR3 DNA is TGTGCCAGCAGCCAAGATGACACAGGTCCTGGAAACACCATATATTTT. This encodes CASSQDDTGPGNTIYF.